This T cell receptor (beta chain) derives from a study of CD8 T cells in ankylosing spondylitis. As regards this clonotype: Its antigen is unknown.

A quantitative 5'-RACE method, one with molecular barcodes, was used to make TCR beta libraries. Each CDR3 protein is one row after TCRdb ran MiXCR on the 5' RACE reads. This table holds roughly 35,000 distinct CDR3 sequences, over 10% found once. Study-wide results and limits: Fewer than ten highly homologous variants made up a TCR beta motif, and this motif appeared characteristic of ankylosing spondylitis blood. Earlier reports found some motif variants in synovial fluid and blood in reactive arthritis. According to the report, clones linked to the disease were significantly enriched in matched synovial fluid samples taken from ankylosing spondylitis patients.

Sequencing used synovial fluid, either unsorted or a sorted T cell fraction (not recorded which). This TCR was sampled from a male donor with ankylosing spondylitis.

The CDR3 sequence: CAISEPGQGTHFYNSPLHF. CDR3 nucleotides: TGTGCCATCAGTGAGCCAGGACAGGGGACCCACTTTTATAATTCACCCCTCCACTTT. The rearrangement links TRBV10-3 to TRBJ1-6, with 9 bases fitting TRBD1. After removal of 2 bases from V and 4 bases from J, the junction contained 12 bases not matched to a gene. Germline V CDR1 and CDR2: ENHRY, SYGVKD. The length of the CDR3 is 19 residues.